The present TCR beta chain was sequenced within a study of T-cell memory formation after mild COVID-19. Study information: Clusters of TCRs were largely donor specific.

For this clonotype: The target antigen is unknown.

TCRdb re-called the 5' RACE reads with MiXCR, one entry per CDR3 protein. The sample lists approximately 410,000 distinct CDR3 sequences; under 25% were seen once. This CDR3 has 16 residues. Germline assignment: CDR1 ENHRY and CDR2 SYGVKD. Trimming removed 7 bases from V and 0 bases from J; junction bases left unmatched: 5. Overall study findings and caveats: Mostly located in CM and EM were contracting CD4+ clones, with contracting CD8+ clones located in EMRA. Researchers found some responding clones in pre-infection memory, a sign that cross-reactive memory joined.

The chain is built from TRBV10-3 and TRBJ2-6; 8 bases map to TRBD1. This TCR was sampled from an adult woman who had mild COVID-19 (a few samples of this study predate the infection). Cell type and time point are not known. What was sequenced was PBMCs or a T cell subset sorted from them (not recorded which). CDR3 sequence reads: CAITRQGSSGANVLTF. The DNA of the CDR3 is TGTGCCATCACTAGACAGGGGAGCTCTGGGGCCAACGTCCTGACTTTC.